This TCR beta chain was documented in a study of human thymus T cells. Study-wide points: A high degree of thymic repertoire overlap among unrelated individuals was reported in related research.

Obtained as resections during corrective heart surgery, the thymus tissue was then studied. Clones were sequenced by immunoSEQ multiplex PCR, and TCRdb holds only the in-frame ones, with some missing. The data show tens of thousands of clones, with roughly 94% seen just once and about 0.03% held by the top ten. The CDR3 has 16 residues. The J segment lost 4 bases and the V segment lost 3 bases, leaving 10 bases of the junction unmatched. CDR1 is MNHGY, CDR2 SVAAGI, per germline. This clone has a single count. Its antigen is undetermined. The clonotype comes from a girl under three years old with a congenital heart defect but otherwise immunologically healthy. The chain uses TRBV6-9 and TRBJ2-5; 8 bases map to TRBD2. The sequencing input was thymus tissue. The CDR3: CASSYSSGLAGETQYF. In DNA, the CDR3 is TGTGCCAGCAGTTACTCCTCCGGACTAGCTGGAGAGACCCAGTACTTC.